A selection of T cell receptor beta chains follows, all from one sample in a study of OX40 agonist ivuxolimab in advanced cancers. Repertoires were generated with immunoSEQ multiplex PCR, while TCRdb's copy carries only in-frame clones and drops some. Here the sample spans around 65,000 clones, about 90% being singletons. The sample was CD4+ or CD8+ T cells sorted from blood, taken in a trial of the OX40 agonist ivuxolimab. These receptors originate from an adult with an advanced solid tumor such as melanoma, head and neck, liver or kidney cancer. CDR3s include the opening cysteine and the closing phenylalanine or tryptophan. A D gene is named only where the DNA matches it firmly. Some rows have no size entry. The others give once, few or many, or a class for an expanded clone.

clone_size: NA
d_call: TRBD2
j_call: TRBJ2-1
v_call: TRBV11-1
cdr3_aa: CASSRAGGDYNEQFF
cdr3_nt: TGTGCCAGCAGCCGAGCGGGAGGGGACTACAATGAGCAGTTCTTC

clone_size: once
d_call: TRBD1
j_call: TRBJ2-6
v_call: TRBV5-1
cdr3_aa: CASSLGMTGSGANVLTF
cdr3_nt: TGCGCCAGCAGCTTGGGGATGACAGGGTCTGGGGCCAACGTCCTGACTTTC

clone_size: NA
d_call: TRBD1
j_call: TRBJ2-3
v_call: TRBV6-4
cdr3_aa: CASSDSGQAKVGTDTQYF
cdr3_nt: TGTGCCAGCAGTGACTCCGGACAGGCCAAGGTGGGCACAGATACGCAGTATTTT

clone_size: NA
d_call: TRBD2
j_call: TRBJ2-1
v_call: TRBV7-7
cdr3_aa: CASSPRLAGVLGEQFF
cdr3_nt: TGTGCTAGCAGTCCCAGACTAGCGGGAGTCTTAGGTGAGCAGTTCTTC

clone_size: NA
d_call: NA
j_call: TRBJ1-3
v_call: TRBV6-1
cdr3_aa: CASSESGRNTIYF
cdr3_nt: TGTGCCAGCAGTGAAAGTGGTAGAAACACCATATATTTT

clone_size: NA
d_call: NA
j_call: TRBJ2-7
v_call: TRBV7-2
cdr3_aa: CASSYRVLGSSGYEQYF
cdr3_nt: TGTGCCAGCAGCTACCGAGTTTTGGGGAGTTCCGGTTACGAGCAGTACTTC

clone_size: NA
d_call: TRBD1
j_call: TRBJ2-1
v_call: TRBV5-1
cdr3_aa: CADRGRNSYNEQFF
cdr3_nt: TGCGCCGACAGGGGGAGGAATTCCTACAATGAGCAGTTCTTC

clone_size: NA
d_call: NA
j_call: TRBJ2-2
v_call: TRBV2
cdr3_aa: CASNRNTGELFF
cdr3_nt: TGTGCCAGCAATCGGAACACCGGGGAGCTGTTTTTT

clone_size: NA
d_call: TRBD2
j_call: TRBJ2-6
v_call: TRBV2
cdr3_aa: CASSRTGGPGANVLTF
cdr3_nt: TGTGCCAGCAGTCGAACGGGGGGGCCTGGGGCCAACGTCCTGACTTTC

clone_size: NA
d_call: NA
j_call: TRBJ2-1
v_call: TRBV5-5
cdr3_aa: CASSLIVTMEQQFF
cdr3_nt: TGTGCCAGCAGCTTAATCGTGACAATGGAGCAGCAGTTCTTC

clone_size: NA
d_call: NA
j_call: TRBJ1-4
v_call: TRBV5-1
cdr3_aa: CASSEVGGPNEKLFF
cdr3_nt: TGCGCCAGCAGTGAGGTGGGGGGACCTAATGAAAAACTGTTTTTT

clone_size: NA
d_call: NA
j_call: TRBJ2-5
v_call: TRBV27
cdr3_aa: CASSLYVRETQYF
cdr3_nt: TGTGCCAGCAGTTTATACGTCCGGGAGACCCAGTACTTC

clone_size: NA
d_call: NA
j_call: TRBJ1-5
v_call: TRBV6-5
cdr3_aa: CASSKGGNQPQHF
cdr3_nt: TGTGCCAGCAGCAAGGGGGGCAATCAGCCCCAGCATTTT

clone_size: NA
d_call: TRBD1
j_call: TRBJ2-6
v_call: TRBV7-2
cdr3_aa: CASSSDRATGANVLTF
cdr3_nt: TGTGCCAGCAGCTCAGACAGGGCTACTGGGGCCAACGTCCTGACTTTC

clone_size: NA
d_call: TRBD1
j_call: TRBJ2-4
v_call: TRBV28
cdr3_aa: CASTRDRGLLDKNIQYF
cdr3_nt: TGTGCCAGCACCCGGGACAGGGGGCTCCTGGACAAAAACATTCAGTACTTC

clone_size: NA
d_call: NA
j_call: TRBJ1-4
v_call: TRBV29-1
cdr3_aa: CSVRTVSEKLFF
cdr3_nt: TGCAGCGTGAGGACAGTCAGTGAAAAACTGTTTTTT

clone_size: few
d_call: NA
j_call: TRBJ2-7
v_call: TRBV7-2
cdr3_aa: CASSLPGIHEQYF
cdr3_nt: TGTGCCAGCAGCTTACCAGGGATCCACGAGCAGTACTTC

clone_size: NA
d_call: NA
j_call: TRBJ1-5
v_call: TRBV19
cdr3_aa: CATRSRRDNQPQHF
cdr3_nt: TGTGCCACCCGTAGCCGGAGGGATAATCAGCCCCAGCATTTT

clone_size: NA
d_call: TRBD1
j_call: TRBJ2-7
v_call: TRBV2
cdr3_aa: CASTPGGGEQYF
cdr3_nt: TGTGCCAGCACCCCAGGGGGCGGCGAGCAGTACTTC

clone_size: NA
d_call: NA
j_call: TRBJ1-5
v_call: TRBV6-6
cdr3_aa: CASSYPGQSSNQPQHF
cdr3_nt: TGTGCCAGCAGTTACCCTGGACAGAGTAGCAATCAGCCCCAGCATTTT

clone_size: NA
d_call: TRBD2
j_call: TRBJ2-3
v_call: TRBV10-1
cdr3_aa: CASSGGTSGSTDTQYF
cdr3_nt: TGCGCCAGCAGTGGGGGGACTAGCGGGAGTACAGATACGCAGTATTTT

clone_size: NA
d_call: NA
j_call: TRBJ2-6
v_call: TRBV28
cdr3_aa: CASSLGGSGANVLTF
cdr3_nt: TGTGCCAGCAGTTTAGGGGGCTCTGGGGCCAACGTCCTGACTTTC

clone_size: few
d_call: NA
j_call: TRBJ2-5
v_call: TRBV2
cdr3_aa: CASSDLQEFQETQYF
cdr3_nt: TGTGCCAGCAGTGATCTACAGGAATTCCAAGAGACCCAGTACTTC

clone_size: NA
d_call: TRBD2
j_call: TRBJ2-1
v_call: TRBV13
cdr3_aa: CASSLGGAGASYNEQFF
cdr3_nt: TGTGCCAGCAGCTTGGGAGGGGCGGGAGCCTCCTACAATGAGCAGTTCTTC

clone_size: NA
d_call: NA
j_call: TRBJ2-1
v_call: TRBV7-2
cdr3_aa: CASSFISQPYNEQFF
cdr3_nt: TGTGCCAGCAGCTTCATATCCCAGCCATACAATGAGCAGTTCTTC

clone_size: NA
d_call: TRBD2
j_call: TRBJ2-7
v_call: TRBV11-3
cdr3_aa: CASSSGLAGSYEQYF
cdr3_nt: TGTGCCAGCAGCTCCGGACTAGCGGGGTCCTACGAGCAGTACTTC

clone_size: few
d_call: TRBD2
j_call: TRBJ2-7
v_call: TRBV7-2
cdr3_aa: CASSLLAGSSYEQYF
cdr3_nt: TGTGCCAGCAGCTTACTAGCGGGGAGCTCCTACGAGCAGTACTTC

clone_size: NA
d_call: TRBD2
j_call: TRBJ2-3
v_call: TRBV28
cdr3_aa: CASSLLAGGLDTQYF
cdr3_nt: TGTGCCAGCAGTTTATTAGCGGGAGGGCTAGATACGCAGTATTTT

clone_size: NA
d_call: NA
j_call: TRBJ2-1
v_call: TRBV19
cdr3_aa: CASSIAHLDEQGEQFF
cdr3_nt: TGTGCCAGTAGTATAGCCCACCTGGACGAACAAGGTGAGCAGTTCTTC

clone_size: NA
d_call: TRBD2
j_call: TRBJ2-7
v_call: TRBV5-1
cdr3_aa: CASSSATSGSRYEQYF
cdr3_nt: TGCGCCAGCAGCTCCGCCACTAGCGGGAGTAGGTACGAGCAGTACTTC

clone_size: NA
d_call: NA
j_call: TRBJ1-2
v_call: TRBV11-2
cdr3_aa: CASSLGSGNYGYTF
cdr3_nt: TGTGCCAGCAGCTTAGGGTCCGGGAACTATGGCTACACCTTC

clone_size: NA
d_call: NA
j_call: TRBJ2-4
v_call: TRBV4-1
cdr3_aa: CASALSTGGRDIQYF
cdr3_nt: TGCGCCAGCGCCTTAAGTACAGGAGGCCGGGACATTCAGTACTTC

clone_size: NA
d_call: NA
j_call: TRBJ2-5
v_call: TRBV11-3
cdr3_aa: CASSRVGKETQYF
cdr3_nt: TGTGCCAGCAGCCGAGTGGGTAAAGAGACCCAGTACTTC

clone_size: NA
d_call: NA
j_call: TRBJ2-5
v_call: TRBV28
cdr3_aa: CASSFGETQYF
cdr3_nt: TGTGCCAGCAGCTTCGGAGAGACCCAGTACTTC

clone_size: NA
d_call: TRBD2
j_call: TRBJ2-1
v_call: TRBV11-2
cdr3_aa: CASSGLAGKQFF
cdr3_nt: TGTGCCAGCAGCGGGCTAGCGGGGAAGCAGTTCTTC

clone_size: NA
d_call: NA
j_call: TRBJ1-5
v_call: TRBV27
cdr3_aa: CASSRGGFEPQHF
cdr3_nt: TGTGCCAGCAGTAGGGGGGGGTTTGAGCCCCAGCATTTT

clone_size: NA
d_call: NA
j_call: TRBJ1-2
v_call: TRBV29-1
cdr3_aa: CSVESRRGYTF
cdr3_nt: TGCAGCGTTGAGAGCCGGAGGGGCTACACCTTC

clone_size: NA
d_call: NA
j_call: TRBJ2-7
v_call: TRBV20-1
cdr3_aa: CSASDSYEQYF
cdr3_nt: TGCAGTGCTTCCGACAGCTACGAGCAGTACTTC

clone_size: NA
d_call: NA
j_call: TRBJ1-1
v_call: TRBV10-3
cdr3_aa: CAIKKERDGTEAFF
cdr3_nt: TGTGCCATCAAAAAGGAGAGGGACGGAACTGAAGCTTTCTTT

clone_size: once
d_call: TRBD2
j_call: TRBJ2-3
v_call: TRBV28
cdr3_aa: CASSRLAGEDTQYF
cdr3_nt: TGTGCCAGCAGCCGACTAGCGGGAGAAGATACGCAGTATTTT

clone_size: NA
d_call: NA
j_call: TRBJ2-7
v_call: TRBV6-1
cdr3_aa: CASIKQGISYEQYF
cdr3_nt: TGTGCCAGCATCAAGCAAGGGATATCCTACGAGCAGTACTTC

clone_size: NA
d_call: TRBD1
j_call: TRBJ1-2
v_call: TRBV6-4
cdr3_aa: CASSDLLGQGNYGYTF
cdr3_nt: TGTGCCAGCAGCGACTTACTTGGACAGGGGAACTATGGCTACACCTTC

clone_size: NA
d_call: NA
j_call: TRBJ2-3
v_call: TRBV6-5
cdr3_aa: CASSYSGTQTDTQYF
cdr3_nt: TGTGCCAGCAGTTACTCGGGGACTCAGACAGATACGCAGTATTTT